This TCR beta chain is from a study of blood T cell repertoires in COVID-19 (dated by TCRdb to about 2020). Looking at the study overall: The collaborator samples originated in the United States, Italy and Spain and spanned the acute and convalescent phases of COVID-19. The material from the prospective study consisted of cDNA or gDNA derived from T cells, B-cell-depleted T cells, or PBMCs. Nearly every sample came with metadata listing a de-identified subject ID, COVID-19 status, age in years and sex. The dataset comprised deeply sampled blood TCRbeta repertoires from subjects exposed to, actively infected with, or recovered from COVID-19. Samples were obtained from the ongoing ImmuneRACE study (first 160 participants) and from 1,254 subjects provided by 6 global collaborators. A freely available public database, intended as a resource for researchers studying the immune response to SARS-CoV-2, is where the repertoires were released. Where available, HLA class I and class II types were obtained from metadata supplied by the sample provider rather than from assay-based typing. What the research found in general, with its limitations: The quantity of clinical and demographic metadata differed by source and by participant and was supplied without curation.

Between the V and J ends, shortened by 0 bases and 0 bases respectively, the junction contains 10 bases. The germline V gene specifies SGDLS as CDR1 and YYNGEE as CDR2. The CDR3 measures 16 amino acids from cysteine to phenylalanine. The read is trimmed to its CDR3 DNA, 48 bases read in frame from base 1. Participants in the prospective study were aged roughly 18 to 90 years, lived in 20 to 25 United States geographic areas, and enrolled through a virtual design. To assign participants to cohorts, the prospective study relied on clinical history that participants themselves reported in a screening survey and a study questionnaire. ImmuneRACE Cohort 3 recovered participants were defined by two consecutive negative NP/OP PCR tests, healthcare professional clearance, or symptom resolution. Mobile phlebotomists in the prospective study collected whole blood, serum and a nasopharyngeal or oropharyngeal swab from every participant. Participants in the prospective study had the option to provide additional blood draws and questionnaires over an approximately two-month period. Blood samples from the prospective study were shipped frozen or at room temperature prior to DNA extraction.

As regards this clone: The target of this receptor is not known. No base quality values were provided; no much bigger clone lies one nucleotide off.

The immunoSEQ Assay, a bias-controlled multiplex PCR, was used to amplify TCRbeta CDR3 regions from genomic DNA. As for the authors' bioinformatics: The number of nucleated cells in each sample was estimated by amplification of reference gene primers within the assay. To quantify the absolute abundance of each unique TCRbeta CDR3 rearrangement, sequence reads were collapsed and filtered. Productive Simpson clonality was computed per sample as the square root of Simpson's diversity index over productive rearrangements. Drawn from immuneACCESS, this table holds only the in-frame rearrangements with V and J called that TCRdb kept. Clones are partly lost; checked studies trace under half to an unresolved V gene and leave the rest unexplained. From that table come the V and J calls and clone size; the DNA was used to work out D and trimming. Counted in this sample were 300,000 to 350,000 clones; about 90% of them appeared once. The ten largest clones capture about 5% of the sample.

The source material was PBMCs or T cells enriched from blood (not recorded which). The receptor's source is a man aged 25 to 45 who had recovered from COVID-19. The rearrangement combines TRBV9 with TRBJ1-3; no D segment can be confidently identified. The sequenced DNA: TGTGCCAGCAGCGTAGCAGCGGCAGCCTCTGGAAACACCATATATTTT. Its translation is CASSVAAAASGNTIYF.